One and the same sample provided the 21 T cell receptor beta chains below, sequenced in a study of TET2 disruption in CD19-targeted CAR T cells. These receptors lack a known antigen. The table came from immunoSEQ multiplex PCR; TCRdb's copy has only in-frame clones and leaves some out. Here the sample table reports under 30,000 clones. Treatment: autologous CTL019 cells: CD19 CAR with 4-1BB and CD3 zeta domains. Sequenced material: CD8- CAR+ T cells sorted from cultured blood T cells, taken for CD19 CAR T cell therapy. Subset: CD8-negative CAR-positive T cells from the infusion product. These receptors all come from a man between 65 and 79 years old with chronic lymphocytic leukemia.

A word on this clone: The sequence runs out 3 residues before the end of the CDR3; the remainder is reconstructed from the germline J gene. The V call is TRBV2, the J call TRBJ2-2; no reliable D call. The ends were cut back, 5 bases at V and 0 bases at J, with 13 bases in the middle. Germline CDR1 is SNHLY and CDR2 is FYNNEI. The CDR3 runs to 16 residues. CDR3 bases read: TGTGCCAGCAGTCATAACCGCTGGCCGAACACCGGGGAG. This encodes CASSHNRWPNTGE. In full, the CDR3 reads CASSHNRWPNTGELFF.

On this clone itself: The CDR3 end is not reached by the read, which stops 3 residues before it; the germline J gene fills it in. The chain combines TRBV19 with TRBJ1-1; TRBD1 aligns across 10 bases. There are 17 residues in the CDR3. Losses at the gene ends were 3 bases for V and 0 bases for J; bases not matched to a gene: 7. Germline values: CDR1 LNHDA, CDR2 SQIVND (reference sequence). The sequenced CDR3 bases are TGTGCCAGTAGTATCCGCCCGGGACAGGGGATGAACACTGAA. It encodes CASSIRPGQGMNTE. The whole CDR3 sequence is CASSIRPGQGMNTEAFF.

With respect to this clone: Read data end 3 residues before the CDR3 end; the end is taken from the germline J gene. V and J are TRBV20-1 and TRBJ2-4; D perhaps matches TRBD1 (5 bases). Looked up from germline, CDR1 is DFQATT and CDR2 is SNEGSKA (reference sequence). The CDR3 runs to 13 residues. Incomplete CDR3 DNA: TGCAGTGCTAGAGCGACAGCTAACTATGGT. Translated: CSARATANYG. The complete CDR3 sequence is CSARATANYGQYF.

CDR3 residues: CASSFSFQETQYF. Incomplete CDR3 DNA: TGTGCCAGCAGCTTTTCCTTCCAAGAGACC. The genes are TRBV7-7 and TRBJ2-5; D uncertain. The read gets to within 3 residues of the CDR3 end, and the germline J gene fills in the rest. V was clipped by 3 bases and J by 1 base, with 6 bases between them. Germline assignment: CDR1 SSHAT and CDR2 FNYEAQ (reference sequence). CDR3 length: 13 residues.

A note on this clone: The observed sequence ends 3 residues before the CDR3 terminus, with the missing tail filled in from the germline J gene. V is TRBV7-9 and J is TRBJ1-1; 8 bases align to TRBD1. The CDR3 extends over 15 amino acids. Unmatched junction bases numbered 5, after V lost 1 base and J lost 4 bases. CDR1 and CDR2 from the germline V gene are SEHNR and FQNEAQ (reference sequence). The DNA read from the CDR3 is TGTGCCAGCAGCTTAGGGGACAGGTTGAGCACTGAA. Translating it yields CASSLGDRLSTE. The full CDR3 protein reads CASSLGDRLSTEAFF.

CDR3 DNA, as far as it was read: TGTGCCAGCTCACCACCTTCCAGGGGTGCCTACGAG. Translating gives CASSPPSRGAYE. The whole CDR3 region reads CASSPPSRGAYEQYF. The V gene is TRBV18, the J gene TRBJ2-7; maybe TRBD1 (6 bases). Sequencing ends 3 residues short of the CDR3 end; the germline J gene provides the rest. In germline, CDR1 is KGHSH, CDR2 LQKENI. V was clipped by 0 bases and J by 2 bases, with 11 bases between them. The CDR3 spans 15 residues.

Regarding this clone: The CDR3 is cut off 3 residues early in the read; its end comes from the germline J gene. The gene calls are TRBV30 and TRBJ1-5; 10 positions match TRBD1. The trim removed 5 bases at V and 2 bases at J, leaving 6 bases unmatched. The CDR3 is 15 amino acids. Germline CDR1 GTSNPN, CDR2 SVGIG (reference sequence). The sequenced CDR3 bases are TGTGCCTGGTCCGGGACAGGGGTACGCAATCAGCCC. Protein: CAWSGTGVRNQP. The full CDR3 protein is CAWSGTGVRNQPQHF.

In regard to this clone: Read coverage stops 3 residues before the CDR3 terminus; the germline J gene supplies the remainder. This sequence joins TRBV2 and TRBJ2-6, with 8 bases aligning to TRBD1. The CDR3 spans 18 residues. The J segment lost 0 bases and the V segment lost 4 bases, leaving 8 bases of the junction unmatched. Germline V gene lookup returns CDR1 SNHLY and CDR2 FYNNEI. Incomplete CDR3 DNA: TGTGCCAGCAGTGCCCAGACAGGGGCTTACTCTGGGGCCAACGTC. Residues: CASSAQTGAYSGANV. The complete CDR3 reads CASSAQTGAYSGANVLTF. The full variable domain, rest sourced from reference TRBV2 and TRBJ2-6, is EPEVTQTPSHQVTQMGQEVILRCVPISNHLYFYWYRQILGQKVEFLVSFYNNEISEKSEIFDDQFSVERPDGSNFTLKIRSTKLEDSAMYFCASSAQTGAYSGANVLTFGAGSRLTVL.

With respect to this clone: The sequence runs out 3 residues before the end of the CDR3; the remainder is reconstructed from the germline J gene. J is TRBJ2-4 and V is TRBV19; possible D gene TRBD1, 5 bases. CDR3 length: 19 residues. Germline V lookup: CDR1 LNHDA, CDR2 SQIVND (reference sequence). CDR3 sequence: CASSSLFLTGSPAQETQYF. Incomplete CDR3 DNA: TGTGCCAGTAGTTCTTTATTCCTCACAGGTTCTCCTGCCCAAGAGACT.

CDR3 region: CASSLDVGGGQETQYF. The part of the CDR3 DNA that was read is TGTGCCAGCAGCTTAGATGTAGGGGGGGGCCAAGAGACC. The J gene is TRBJ2-5, the V gene TRBV7-6, with D maybe TRBD2 (7 bases). The read ends 3 residues shy of where the CDR3 ends; the end is completed using the germline J gene. The length of the CDR3 is 16 residues. Per germline, CDR1 SGHVS and CDR2 FNYEAQ. Trimming removed 1 base at V and 1 base at J, with 13 bases between.

About this clone itself: With the read ending 3 residues before the CDR3 end, the germline J gene is used to fill in that end. This chain uses TRBV9 with TRBJ2-3; D is uncertain. V shed 0 bases and J shed 4 bases, with 9 bases lying between them. Per germline, CDR1 SGDLS and CDR2 YYNGEE. The CDR3 consists of 14 residues. The DNA read from the CDR3 is TGTGCCAGCAGCGTAGAGGTGTTCGCAGATACG. It is translated as CASSVEVFADT. The complete CDR3 protein is CASSVEVFADTQYF.

Notes on this clone: The read falls 3 residues short of the CDR3 end, and the missing part is taken from the germline J gene. The genes are TRBV6-1 and TRBJ1-5; D is perhaps TRBD1 (5 bases). The V gene lost 1 base and the J gene lost 7 bases, with 17 bases spanning the gap. Germline assignment: CDR1 MNHNS and CDR2 SASEGT. CDR3 length equals 16 residues. CDR3 in amino acids: CASSEGREGQGQPQHF. CDR3 bases read: TGTGCCAGCAGTGAAGGAAGGGAAGGGCAGGGACAGCCC.

For this clone: The DNA ends 3 residues before the CDR3 does, and the rest of the CDR3 is filled in from the germline J gene. This sequence joins TRBV7-6 and TRBJ1-1, with 8 positions matching TRBD1. Germline assignment: CDR1 SGHVS and CDR2 FNYEAQ. There are 13 residues in the CDR3. The V and J ends lost 5 bases and 6 bases, in that order; junction bases with no gene match: 5. The sequenced CDR3 bases are TGTGCCAGCAGCCCACAGGGGGTTTCTGAA. Protein sequence: CASSPQGVSE. The CDR3, in full, reads CASSPQGVSEAFF.

On this clone: From the germline J gene comes the end of the CDR3, since the read stops 3 residues before it. The chain is built from TRBV6-4 and TRBJ2-3; D unresolved. Between the trimmed V and J ends, which lost 2 bases and 2 bases, there was a span of 5 bases. In germline, CDR1 is MRHNA, CDR2 SNTAGT. This CDR3 is built from 13 residues. CDR3 bases read: TGTGCCAGCAGTGACGGCAACACAGATACG. This encodes CASSDGNTDT. The whole CDR3 sequence is CASSDGNTDTQYF.

As regards this clone: The read terminates 3 residues before the CDR3 end, so the remaining end is supplied by the germline J gene. The chain recombines TRBV6-2 or TRBV6-3 with TRBJ1-6; D is ambiguous. Trimming cost V 4 bases and J 10 bases, with 14 bases left between them. The V gene's germline CDR1 is MNHEY and CDR2 SVGEGT. This CDR3 spans 14 amino acids. The sequenced part of the CDR3 DNA is TGTGCCAGCAGTTGGACTGTGACCCCCTCACCC. Translation: CASSWTVTPSP. The whole CDR3 protein is CASSWTVTPSPLHF.

This clone shows up as medium-sized by frequency. The sequence runs out 3 residues before the end of the CDR3; the remainder is reconstructed from the germline J gene. The chain has TRBV10-1 and TRBJ2-2; weak D call: TRBD2 (7 bases). Germline V gene data show CDR1 as WNHNN and CDR2 as SYGVQD (reference sequence). Trimming took off 6 bases at V and 5 bases at J, with 16 bases between the two ends. The CDR3 has 15 amino acids. CDR3 protein: CASSPRGAQTGELFF. The CDR3 DNA, read in part, is TGCGCCAGCAGCCCACGGGGGGCACAAACCGGGGAG.

Remarks on this clone: The read finishes 3 residues shy of the CDR3 end, and the germline J gene is used to complete it. The chain links TRBV24-1 to TRBJ2-3, with a possible D match to TRBD1 (6 bases). Germline V gene lookup returns CDR1 KGHDR and CDR2 SFDVKD. V dropped 3 bases and J dropped 2 bases, with 11 bases sitting between them. This CDR3 is built from 15 residues. The sequenced CDR3 bases are TGTGCCACCAGTGATGCCCGGGACACCACAGATACG. This gives the protein CATSDARDTTDT. The complete CDR3 sequence is CATSDARDTTDTQYF.

As for this clone: Read coverage stops 3 residues before the CDR3 terminus; the germline J gene supplies the remainder. The genes are TRBV11-2 and TRBJ1-4; a weak D match, TRBD1 (6 bases). With 6 bases removed from V and 8 bases from J, the gap between germline ends came to 16 bases. The CDR3 contains 14 residues. Looked up from germline, CDR1 is SGHAT and CDR2 is FQNNGV. CDR3 in amino acids: CASSPGTMTEKLFF. The CDR3 DNA, read in part, is TGTGCCAGCAGTCCCGGGACAATGACCGAAAAA. Using reference TRBV11-2 and TRBJ1-4 for the parts outside the CDR3, the full variable domain is EAGVAQSPRYKIIEKRQSVAFWCNPISGHATLYWYQQILGQGPKLLIQFQNNGVVDDSQLPKDRFSAERLKGVDSTLKIQPAKLEDSAVYLCASSPGTMTEKLFFGSGTQLSVL.

The DNA read from the CDR3 is TGTGCCATCAGTGCCGACAGGGTTAATTCACCC. As protein: CAISADRVNSP. The CDR3 reads in full as CAISADRVNSPLHF. The V call is TRBV10-3, the J call TRBJ1-6; 7 bases map to TRBD1. The DNA ends 3 residues before the CDR3 does, and the rest of the CDR3 is filled in from the germline J gene. The trim removed 4 bases at V and 6 bases at J, leaving 3 bases unmatched. The CDR3 is made up of 14 amino acids. CDR1 ENHRY and CDR2 SYGVKD come from the germline V gene.

Concerning this clone itself: The read ends 3 residues early relative to the CDR3; the germline J gene fills the gap. The chain employs TRBV11-2 and TRBJ2-1; 11 bases are shared with TRBD1. CDR1 and CDR2 (germline): SGHAT, FQNNGV. The CDR3 covers 15 residues. Trimming cost V 5 bases and J 8 bases; bases outside gene matches: 8. CDR3 sequence reads: CASSPGTGGGYEQFF. Partial CDR3 DNA: TGTGCCAGCAGCCCCGGGACAGGGGGAGGTTATGAG.

On this clone: The read comes to an end 3 residues before the CDR3 does, leaving the germline J gene to fill in the end. The rearrangement links TRBV10-3 to TRBJ2-2, with 8 bases lining up with TRBD1. The V segment lost 8 bases and the J segment 4 bases; nucleotides outside the gene matches: 12. The CDR3 runs 16 residues. Germline V lookup: CDR1 ENHRY, CDR2 SYGVKD. The CDR3 DNA, read in part, is TGTGCCATCGCTGGCCAGGGGGCGGGTGGCACCGGGGAG. Protein: CAIAGQGAGGTGE. The entire CDR3 sequence reads CAIAGQGAGGTGELFF.